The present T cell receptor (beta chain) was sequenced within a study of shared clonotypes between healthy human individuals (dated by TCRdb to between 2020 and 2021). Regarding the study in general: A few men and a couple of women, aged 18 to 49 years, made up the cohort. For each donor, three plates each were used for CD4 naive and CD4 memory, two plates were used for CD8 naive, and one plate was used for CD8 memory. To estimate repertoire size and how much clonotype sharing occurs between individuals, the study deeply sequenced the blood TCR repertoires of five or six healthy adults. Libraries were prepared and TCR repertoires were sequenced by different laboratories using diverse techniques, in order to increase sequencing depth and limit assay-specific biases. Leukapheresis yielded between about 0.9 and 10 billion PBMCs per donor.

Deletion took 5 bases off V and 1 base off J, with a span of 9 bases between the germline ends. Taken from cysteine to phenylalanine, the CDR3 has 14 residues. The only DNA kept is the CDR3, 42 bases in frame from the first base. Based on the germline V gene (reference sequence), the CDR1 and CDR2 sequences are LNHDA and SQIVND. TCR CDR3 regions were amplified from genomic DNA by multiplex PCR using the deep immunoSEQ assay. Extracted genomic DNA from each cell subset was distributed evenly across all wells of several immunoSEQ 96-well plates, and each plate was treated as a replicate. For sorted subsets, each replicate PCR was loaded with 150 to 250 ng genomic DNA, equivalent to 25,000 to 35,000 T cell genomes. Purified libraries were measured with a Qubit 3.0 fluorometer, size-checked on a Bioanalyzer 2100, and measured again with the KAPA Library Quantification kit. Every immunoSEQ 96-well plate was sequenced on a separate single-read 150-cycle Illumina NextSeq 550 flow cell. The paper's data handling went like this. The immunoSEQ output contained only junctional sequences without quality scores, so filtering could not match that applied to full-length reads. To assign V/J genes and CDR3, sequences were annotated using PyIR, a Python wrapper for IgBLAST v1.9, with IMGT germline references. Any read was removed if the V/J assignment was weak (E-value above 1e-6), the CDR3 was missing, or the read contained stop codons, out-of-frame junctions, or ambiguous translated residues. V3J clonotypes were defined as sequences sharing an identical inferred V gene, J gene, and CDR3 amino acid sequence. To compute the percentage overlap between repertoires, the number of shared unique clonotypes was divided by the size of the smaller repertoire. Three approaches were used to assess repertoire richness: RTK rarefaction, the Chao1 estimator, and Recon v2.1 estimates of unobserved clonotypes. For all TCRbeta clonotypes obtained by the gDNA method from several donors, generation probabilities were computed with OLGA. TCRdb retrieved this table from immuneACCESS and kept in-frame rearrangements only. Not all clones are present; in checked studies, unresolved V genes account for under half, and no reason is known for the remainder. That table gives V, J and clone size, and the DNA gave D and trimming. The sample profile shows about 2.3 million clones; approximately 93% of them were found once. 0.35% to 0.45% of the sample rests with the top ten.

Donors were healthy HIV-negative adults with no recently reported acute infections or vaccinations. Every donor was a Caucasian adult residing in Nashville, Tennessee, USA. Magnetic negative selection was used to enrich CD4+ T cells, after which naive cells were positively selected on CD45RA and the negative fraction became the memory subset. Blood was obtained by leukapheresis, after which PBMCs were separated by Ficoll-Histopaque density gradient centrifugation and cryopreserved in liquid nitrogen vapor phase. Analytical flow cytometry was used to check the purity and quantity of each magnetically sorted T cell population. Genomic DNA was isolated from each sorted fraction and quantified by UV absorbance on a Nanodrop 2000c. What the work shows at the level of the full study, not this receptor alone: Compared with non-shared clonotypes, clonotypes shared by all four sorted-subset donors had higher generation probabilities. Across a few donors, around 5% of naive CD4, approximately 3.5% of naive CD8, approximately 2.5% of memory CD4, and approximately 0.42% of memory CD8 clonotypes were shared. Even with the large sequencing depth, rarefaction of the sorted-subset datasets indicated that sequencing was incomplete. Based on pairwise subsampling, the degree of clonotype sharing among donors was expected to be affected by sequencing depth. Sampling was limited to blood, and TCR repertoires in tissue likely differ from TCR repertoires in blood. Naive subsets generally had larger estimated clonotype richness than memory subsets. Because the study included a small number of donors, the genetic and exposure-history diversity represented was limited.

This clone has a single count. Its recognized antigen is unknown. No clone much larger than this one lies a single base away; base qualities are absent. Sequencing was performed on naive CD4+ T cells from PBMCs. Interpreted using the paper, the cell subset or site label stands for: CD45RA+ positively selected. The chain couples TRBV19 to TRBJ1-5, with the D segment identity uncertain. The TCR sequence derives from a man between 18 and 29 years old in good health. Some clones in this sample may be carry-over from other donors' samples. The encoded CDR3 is CASSHPGSNQPQHF. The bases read TGTGCCAGTAGTCACCCCGGGAGCAATCAGCCCCAGCATTTT.